Here is one TCR beta chain with its context. Its antigen has not been determined. No base quality values were provided; no much bigger clone lies one nucleotide off. Libraries were made using multiplex PCR. Sequenced using an Illumina HiSeq 4000. TCR beta libraries were built with iRepertoire HTBI primers and Arm-PCR amplification of CDR3 regions. Gel purification was performed on PCR products prior to sequencing. The study's processing was this. Gene usage analysis of CDR3 amino acid clonotypes relied on the roughly 60 TRBV and 13 to 15 TRBJ segments identified across samples. COPE and FqMerger were used to merge filtered high-quality paired reads into contigs. BLAST was used to align contigs to the IMGT TRBV, TRBD and TRBJ reference genes, and CDR3 was defined following IMGT. Any clonotype with a frequency above 0.1% was classified as a highly expanded clone. Shannon entropy was used to measure repertoire diversity, and the Gini coefficient was used to measure V-J evenness. Public clonotypes were defined as clonotypes shared by more than one individual. TCRdb's own reprocessing of the public reads used fastp at Q25 and MiXCR and kept productive beta chains. Each CDR3 protein appears once, grouped with its most common genes and DNA. It is TCRdb's table, rather than the study itself, that gives the V and J calls and clone size. Here the sample has approximately 470,000 distinct CDR3 sequences; more than 20% occur a single time. The leading ten clones occupy 6.5% to 8% of the sample.

Taken with the paper, the label for time point translates to: persistent/refractory GD, antithyroid drugs over 5 years with positive TRAb. RNA was extracted from PBMCs in TRIzol for both TCR sequencing and RNA sequencing. Graves' disease was diagnosed according to American Thyroid Association guidelines. Patients were recruited from an endocrinology department in Xi'an, China. Each patient gave 7.5 to 10 milliliters of peripheral blood, collected in an EDTA anticoagulant tube. Ficoll Paque Plus density gradient separation was used to isolate PBMCs, and no further T cell sorting was performed. An Agilent 2100 Bioanalyzer and agarose gel were used to assess RNA quality, and a NanoDrop 2000 was used to measure RNA concentration. The sample belongs to a study of regulatory T cells in long-lasting Graves disease (dated by TCRdb to the early 2020s). With regard to the full study: Persistent Graves' disease meant more than 5 years of antithyroid drug treatment with TSH receptor autoantibodies that stayed positive. Persistent Graves' disease patients were compared with newly diagnosed Graves' disease patients by peripheral blood TCR sequencing and RNA sequencing. The study took place in China and was registered as a clinical trial. A total of around 35 samples were covered by TCR sequencing, comprising around 13 persistent and approximately 20 newly diagnosed Graves' disease patients. Persistent Graves' disease patients in the clinical cohort had taken antithyroid drugs for approximately 9.5 years on average. Overall results and qualifications from the work: Peripheral blood alone was examined, since thyroid tissue, which constituted the primary lesion, could not be accessed. More public clonotypes were shared among persistent patients (around 2,600) than among newly diagnosed patients (over 900). The authors acknowledged the small sample size as a limitation that may reduce accuracy. Lower TCR Shannon entropy and fewer highly expanded clones were observed in persistent Graves' disease patients than in newly diagnosed patients, which suggested clonal expansion. Sequencing and analysis were restricted to the TCR beta chain. Preferential use of TRBV28, TRBJ1-2 and TRBJ2-5 was observed in persistent disease, whereas TRBV20-1 and TRBJ2-1 were favored in newly diagnosed disease.

Per the germline V gene (reference sequence), DFQATT is the CDR1 and SNEGSKA is the CDR2. The CDR3 holds 17 amino acids from the cysteine to the phenylalanine. CDR3 DNA is the only sequence kept; it has 51 bases, read in frame from the first base. The germline V and J ends show losses of 3 bases and 1 base respectively, and no gene match explains 9 bases of the junction. Sample: peripheral blood mononuclear cells (PBMCs), taken when the disease was refractory, from a patient treated with antithyroid drugs. The clonotype was recovered from a female donor with Graves disease. Recombination connected TRBV20-1 to TRBJ2-3, with 11 central nucleotides matching TRBD2. The CDR3 region: CSASALLAGGRTDTQYF. The nucleotide sequence reads as follows: TGCAGTGCTAGCGCCCTGCTAGCGGGAGGCCGCACAGATACGCAGTATTTT.